The 20 T cell receptor beta chains below were found in one sample sequenced in a study of blood T cell repertoires in COVID-19. Profiled with immunoSEQ multiplex PCR; TCRdb holds only in-frame clones, not every one. Of 70,000 to 95,000 clones in the sample, approximately 85% were seen once. Sample: peripheral blood. The receptor source for this set is a man aged 65 to 79 with acute or convalescent COVID-19.

J is TRBJ2-1 and V is TRBV10-3; the match to TRBD2 covers 9 bases. The junction had 16 bases not matched to a gene; V was cut back by 11 bases and J by 8 bases. Germline CDR1 ENHRY, CDR2 SYGVKD. The CDR3 extends over 15 amino acids. The CDR3: CALRKVAGDRDEQFF. In DNA form, the CDR3 reads TGTGCCTTACGTAAGGTAGCGGGAGATAGGGATGAGCAGTTCTTC.

This clone showed up just a few times. The gene calls are TRBV9 and TRBJ2-2, with TRBD2 matching 13 bases. Trimming cost V 2 bases and J 7 bases; bases outside gene matches: 5. Germline V gene data show CDR1 as SGDLS and CDR2 as YYNGEE. This CDR3 spans 16 amino acids. The CDR3: CASSVSGLAGVGELFF. CDR3 nucleotide sequence: TGTGCCAGCAGCGTGAGTGGACTAGCGGGAGTCGGGGAGCTGTTTTTT. Variable domain in full (rest from reference TRBV9 and TRBJ2-2): DSGVTQTPKHLITATGQRVTLRCSPRSGDLSVYWYQQSLDQGLQFLIQYYNGEERAKGNILERFSAQQFPDLHSELNLSSLELGDSALYFCASSVSGLAGVGELFFGEGSRLTVL.

This rearrangement joins TRBV7-2 to TRBJ2-7; tentative D call: TRBD2 (7 bases). The ends were cut back, 1 base at V and 4 bases at J, with 20 bases in the middle. CDR1 is SGHTA and CDR2 is FQGNSA in the germline V gene. The CDR3 loop spans 17 amino acids. CDR3 residues: CASSLDRGTGGGYEQYF. The CDR3 DNA sequence: TGTGCCAGCAGCTTAGATAGGGGGACGGGGGGCGGATACGAGCAGTACTTC.

The V gene is TRBV7-6, the J gene TRBJ2-7; 7 nucleotides line up with TRBD1. J was trimmed by 3 bases and V by 4 bases; bases with no gene match: 9. The CDR3 contains 15 residues. From germline, CDR1 is SGHVS and CDR2 FNYEAQ. This CDR3 is CASSSGSGQIYEQYF. The CDR3, as DNA: TGTGCCAGCAGCTCCGGGTCGGGACAGATCTACGAGCAGTACTTC.

CDR3 amino acids: CASSVQGYEQYF. The CDR3 bases are TGTGCCAGCAGCGTACAGGGGTACGAGCAGTACTTC. The chain joins TRBV11-2 to TRBJ2-7, with TRBD1 matching 7 bases. The CDR3 sequence is 12 residues long. Germline lookup yields CDR1 SGHAT and CDR2 FQNNGV. V trimming: 5 bases; J trimming: 4 bases; junction bases outside the gene matches: 2.

The J gene is TRBJ1-2, the V gene TRBV7-3, with D maybe TRBD1 (5 bases). Trimming removed 2 bases from V and 0 bases from J, with 10 bases in between. The CDR3 is 15 amino acids. CDR1 and CDR2 (germline): SGHTA, FQGTGA. The CDR3 bases are TGTGCCAGCAGCTTAGTAGGCAGGGCTAACTATGGCTACACCTTC. Its protein is CASSLVGRANYGYTF.

The chain employs TRBV5-4 and TRBJ1-1; D not certain. This CDR3 has 14 residues. Between the trimmed V and J ends, which lost 4 bases and 3 bases, there was a span of 13 bases. The germline CDR1 and CDR2 sequences are SGHNT and YYREEE (reference sequence). Here the CDR3 reads CASSELGGDTEAFF. CDR3 sequence (DNA): TGTGCCAGCAGCGAACTCGGCGGGGACACTGAAGCTTTCTTT.

This clone has just a few counts. This sequence joins TRBV4-1 and TRBJ1-2; tentative D call: TRBD1 (6 bases). Germline lookup yields CDR1 MGHRA and CDR2 YSYEKL. Trimming removed 1 base at V and 8 bases at J, with 17 bases between. The CDR3 contains 15 residues. CDR3 coding DNA: TGCGCCAGCAGCCAAGCCCCGGCACAGGGTAGCGGCTACACCTTC. Its protein product is CASSQAPAQGSGYTF.

The V call is TRBV29-1, the J call TRBJ1-4; D may be TRBD1 (6 bases). The V end lost 6 bases, the J end lost 7 bases, and 18 bases lay between the germline ends. Germline CDR1 SQVTM, CDR2 ANQGSEA. This CDR3 has 14 amino acids. CDR3 sequence reads: CSVDTGFPSEKLFF. The CDR3, as DNA: TGCAGCGTAGATACAGGGTTTCCTAGTGAAAAACTGTTTTTT.

The rearrangement uses TRBV29-1 and TRBJ1-1; 8 nucleotides match TRBD1. Looked up from germline, CDR1 is SQVTM and CDR2 is ANQGSEA. The CDR3 is made up of 14 amino acids. The J segment lost 6 bases and the V segment lost 7 bases, leaving 13 bases of the junction unmatched. The chain's CDR3 is CSAKPGQAFAEAFF. CDR3 coding DNA: TGCAGCGCAAAACCGGGACAGGCTTTCGCTGAAGCTTTCTTT.

This clone came up once. This chain uses TRBV27 with TRBJ1-1; a possible D gene is TRBD1 (6 bases). The CDR3 length is 15 residues. The V gene lost 7 bases and the J gene lost 4 bases, with 19 bases spanning the gap. Germline CDR1 is MNHEY and CDR2 is SMNVEV (reference sequence). CDR3 sequence: CASNLGQGFITEAFF. Written as DNA, the CDR3 is TGTGCCAGCAACCTAGGGCAGGGGTTTATCACTGAAGCTTTCTTT.

This chain uses TRBV29-1 with TRBJ1-1; no definite D call. V shed 0 bases and J shed 4 bases, with 12 bases lying between them. CDR3 size: 14 residues. Germline CDR1 SQVTM, CDR2 ANQGSEA. CDR3 in DNA: TGCAGCGTTGAAGAGACTGCTAAGTCCACTGAAGCTTTCTTT. This codes for CSVEETAKSTEAFF.

V gene TRBV2 combines with J gene TRBJ1-5; D might be TRBD1 (5 bases). Trimming took off 1 base at V and 4 bases at J, with 8 bases between the two ends. The CDR3 covers 14 residues. Germline CDR1 SNHLY, CDR2 FYNNEI. CDR3 amino acids: CASSEGTSNQPQHF. The DNA of the CDR3 is TGTGCCAGCAGTGAAGGGACAAGTAATCAGCCCCAGCATTTT.

The chain links TRBV4-3 to TRBJ1-2; the D gene is possibly TRBD1 (6 bases). Germline values: CDR1 LGHNA, CDR2 YSLEER. This CDR3 is 16 amino acids long. V lost 1 base to trimming and J lost 1 base, with 13 bases between them. The CDR3 protein is CASSQGTTGINYGYTF. The CDR3 DNA reads TGCGCCAGCAGCCAAGGGACGACAGGAATTAACTATGGCTACACCTTC.

A word on this clone: One end of the junction does not line up with germline, which may come from a read error. Other DNA sequences in the same sample also yield this CDR3. This chain uses TRBV28 with TRBJ2-2; possible D gene TRBD2, 5 bases. The V gene's germline CDR1 is MDHEN and CDR2 SYDVKM. The CDR3 contains 13 residues. The CDR3 sequence: CASSYTNTGELFF. CDR3 DNA sequence: TGTGCCAGCAGCTATACGAACACCGGGGAGTTGTTTTTT.

The V call is TRBV7-2, the J call TRBJ1-5; TRBD1 matches 8 bases. The germline CDR1 and CDR2 sequences are SGHTA and FQGNSA. This CDR3 is built from 15 residues. The ends lost 5 bases at V and 4 bases at J; junction bases unmatched: 7. The CDR3, as DNA: TGTGCCAGCAGCCCGCAGGGGGCGAATAATCAGCCCCAGCATTTT. Residues: CASSPQGANNQPQHF. The whole variable domain, remainder taken from reference TRBV7-2 and TRBJ1-5, is GAGVSQSPSNKVTEKGKDVELRCDPISGHTALYWYRQSLGQGLEFLIYFQGNSAPDKSGLPSDRFSAERTGGSVSTLTIQRTQQEDSAVYLCASSPQGANNQPQHFGDGTRLSIL.

The rearrangement uses TRBV20-1 and TRBJ2-2; a weak D match, TRBD1 (6 bases). Per germline, CDR1 DFQATT and CDR2 SNEGSKA (reference sequence). The germline V and J ends were trimmed by 3 bases and 2 bases, with 19 bases remaining between them. The CDR3 spans 17 residues. For the CDR3, the DNA is TGCAGTGCTAGTCCGATCTTCGGACAGCGAAACACCGGGGAGCTGTTTTTT. Protein sequence: CSASPIFGQRNTGELFF.

Regarding this clone: Other DNA sequences in the same sample also yield this CDR3. The CDR3 spells CAISDRGETQYF. CDR3 nucleotides: TGTGCCATCAGTGACCGGGGGGAGACCCAGTACTTC. This rearrangement joins TRBV10-3 to TRBJ2-5, with D possibly being TRBD2 (6 bases). Germline V gene lookup returns CDR1 ENHRY and CDR2 SYGVKD. Trimming shortened V by 3 bases and J by 5 bases, and 7 bases separated the two germline ends. This CDR3 is built from 12 residues.

This chain joins TRBV27 and TRBJ2-4; 14 bases map to TRBD2. Germline V gene sequence: CDR1 MNHEY, CDR2 SMNVEV (reference sequence). Germline trimming cut 4 bases from V and 0 bases from J; bases unmatched to any gene: 14. This CDR3 is 21 amino acids long. CDR3 in DNA: TGTGCCAGCAGTTCGGACAACCCGGGACTAGCGGGGGTACTAGCCAAAAACATTCAGTACTTC. It codes for CASSSDNPGLAGVLAKNIQYF.

This chain connects TRBV6-1 to TRBJ2-4; no clear D. The germline V gene encodes CDR1 MNHNS and CDR2 SASEGT. Trimming removed 10 bases from V and 1 base from J, with 8 bases in between. This CDR3 is 12 amino acids long. CDR3 amino acids: CATGEAKNIQYF. CDR3 in DNA: TGTGCCACTGGAGAGGCCAAAAACATTCAGTACTTC.